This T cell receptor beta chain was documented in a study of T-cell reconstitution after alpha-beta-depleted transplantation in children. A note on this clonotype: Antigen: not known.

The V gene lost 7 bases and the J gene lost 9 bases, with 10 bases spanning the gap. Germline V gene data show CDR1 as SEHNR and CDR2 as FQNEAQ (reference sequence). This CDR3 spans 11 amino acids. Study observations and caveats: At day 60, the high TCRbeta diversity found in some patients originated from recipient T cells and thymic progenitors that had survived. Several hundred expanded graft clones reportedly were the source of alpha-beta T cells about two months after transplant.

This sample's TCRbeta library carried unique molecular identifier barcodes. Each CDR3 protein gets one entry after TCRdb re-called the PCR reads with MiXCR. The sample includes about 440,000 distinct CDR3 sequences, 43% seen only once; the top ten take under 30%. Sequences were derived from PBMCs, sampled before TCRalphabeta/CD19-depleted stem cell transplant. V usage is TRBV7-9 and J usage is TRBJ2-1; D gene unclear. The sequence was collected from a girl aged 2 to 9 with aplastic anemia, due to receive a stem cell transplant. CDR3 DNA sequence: TGTGCCAGCACCTCTGGGGTTGAGCAGTTCTTC. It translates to CASTSGVEQFF.